This T cell receptor (beta chain) came from a study of monozygotic twins with inflammatory bowel disease. Using the 5' RACE reads, TCRdb records one entry per CDR3 protein without DNA. The sample has approximately 160,000 distinct CDR3 sequences, and its top ten clones hold approximately 3%. Phlebotomy per donor yielded a single 2.5 ml blood sample. The CDR3 runs 17 residues. Germline CDR1 reads SGHRS; CDR2 reads YFSETQ. V gene TRBV5-1 combines with J gene TRBJ2-2; the TCRdb D gene call, TRBD1, has no DNA to confirm it. Sequenced input: blood. This clonotype originated in a human donor with ulcerative colitis or Crohn's disease, or a healthy co-twin of an affected twin (not recorded which). CDR3 residues: CASTTGGSAENTGELFF.